This T cell receptor beta chain is from a study of OX40 agonist ivuxolimab in advanced cancers. The CDR3 covers 12 residues. The germline gives CDR1 MNHEY, CDR2 SMNVEV (reference sequence). Trimming removed 1 base from V and 6 bases from J, with 7 bases in between. Profiled with immunoSEQ multiplex PCR; TCRdb holds only in-frame clones, not every one. The sample gives some 30,000 clones, about four fifths of which show up once; roughly 26% is in the top ten. Patients had blood sampled at baseline and again on cycle 4 day 1 and cycle 7 day 1. This receptor was obtained from an adult with an advanced solid tumor such as melanoma, head and neck, liver or kidney cancer. The rearrangement uses TRBV27 and TRBJ2-7, with D perhaps matching TRBD1 (6 bases). The source material was CD4+ or CD8+ T cells sorted from blood, sampled in a trial of the OX40 agonist ivuxolimab. CDR3 region: CASSLLGAEQYF. The CDR3, as DNA: TGTGCCAGCAGTTTATTGGGGGCCGAGCAGTACTTC.